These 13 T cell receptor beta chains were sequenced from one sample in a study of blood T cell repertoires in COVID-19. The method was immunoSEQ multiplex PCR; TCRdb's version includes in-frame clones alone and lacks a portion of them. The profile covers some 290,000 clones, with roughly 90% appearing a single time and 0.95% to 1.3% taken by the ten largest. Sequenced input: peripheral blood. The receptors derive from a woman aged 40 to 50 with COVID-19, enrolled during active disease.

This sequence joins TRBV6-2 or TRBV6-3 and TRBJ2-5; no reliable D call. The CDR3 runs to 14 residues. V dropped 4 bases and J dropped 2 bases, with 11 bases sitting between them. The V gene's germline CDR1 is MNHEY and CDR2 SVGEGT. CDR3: CASSSWSTQETQYF. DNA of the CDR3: TGTGCCAGCAGTTCCTGGTCGACACAAGAGACCCAGTACTTC.

This chain's CDR3 is CASRDSASGANVLTF. The CDR3 region has the DNA TGCGCCAGCCGGGACAGCGCCTCTGGGGCCAACGTCCTGACTTTC. This chain links TRBV5-1 with TRBJ2-6, with 7 bases lining up with TRBD1. The V and J ends lost 7 bases and 0 bases, in that order; junction bases with no gene match: 4. CDR3 length: 15 residues. Germline V lookup: CDR1 SGHRS, CDR2 YFSETQ.

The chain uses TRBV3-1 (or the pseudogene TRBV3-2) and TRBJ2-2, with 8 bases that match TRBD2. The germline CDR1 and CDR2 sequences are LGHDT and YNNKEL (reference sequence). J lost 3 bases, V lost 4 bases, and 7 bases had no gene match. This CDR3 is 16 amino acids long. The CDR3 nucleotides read TGTGCCAGCAGCCGGGCGGGGGGCCTAGACACCGGGGAGCTGTTTTTT. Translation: CASSRAGGLDTGELFF.

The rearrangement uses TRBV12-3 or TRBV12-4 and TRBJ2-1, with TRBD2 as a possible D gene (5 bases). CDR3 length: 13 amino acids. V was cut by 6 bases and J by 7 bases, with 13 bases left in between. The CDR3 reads CASRARRGNEQFF. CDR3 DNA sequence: TGTGCCAGCAGGGCTAGGAGAGGGAATGAGCAGTTCTTC.

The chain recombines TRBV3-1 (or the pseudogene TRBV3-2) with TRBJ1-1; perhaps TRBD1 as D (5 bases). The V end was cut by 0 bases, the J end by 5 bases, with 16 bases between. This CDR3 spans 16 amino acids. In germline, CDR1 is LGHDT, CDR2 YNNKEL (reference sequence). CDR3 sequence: CASSQDQLRGPTEAFF. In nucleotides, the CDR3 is TGTGCCAGCAGCCAAGATCAGTTAAGGGGTCCGACTGAAGCTTTCTTT.

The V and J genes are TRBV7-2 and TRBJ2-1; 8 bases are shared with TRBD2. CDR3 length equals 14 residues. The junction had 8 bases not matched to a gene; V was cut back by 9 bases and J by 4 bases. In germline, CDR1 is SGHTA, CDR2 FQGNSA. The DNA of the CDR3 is TGTGCCAGTACCCGCGGGGGGCCATACAATGAGCAGTTCTTC. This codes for CASTRGGPYNEQFF.

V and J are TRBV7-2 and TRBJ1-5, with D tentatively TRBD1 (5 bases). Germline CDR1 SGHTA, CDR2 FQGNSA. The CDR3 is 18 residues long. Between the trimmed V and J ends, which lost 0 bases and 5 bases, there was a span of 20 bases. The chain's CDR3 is CASSLAPSGLQGHQPQHF. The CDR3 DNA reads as TGTGCCAGCAGCTTAGCTCCCTCGGGACTCCAAGGGCATCAGCCCCAGCATTTT.

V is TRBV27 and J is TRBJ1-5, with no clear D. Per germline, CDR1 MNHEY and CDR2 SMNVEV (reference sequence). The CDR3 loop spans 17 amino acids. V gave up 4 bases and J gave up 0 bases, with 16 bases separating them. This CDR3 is CASSSLGPSYSNQPQHF. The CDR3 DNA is TGTGCCAGCAGTTCGCTTGGCCCGTCATATAGCAATCAGCCCCAGCATTTT.

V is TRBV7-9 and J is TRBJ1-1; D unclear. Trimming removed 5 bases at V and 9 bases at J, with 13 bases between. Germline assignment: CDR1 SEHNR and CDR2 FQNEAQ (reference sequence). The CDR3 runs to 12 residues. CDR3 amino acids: CASSLVGVKAFF. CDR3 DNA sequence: TGTGCCAGCAGCCTAGTAGGAGTTAAAGCTTTCTTT.

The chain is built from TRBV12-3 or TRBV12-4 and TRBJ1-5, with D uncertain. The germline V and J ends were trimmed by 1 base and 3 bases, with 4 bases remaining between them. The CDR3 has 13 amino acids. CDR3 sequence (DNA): TGTGCCAGCAGTTTAGGACACAATCAGCCCCAGCATTTT. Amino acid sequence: CASSLGHNQPQHF.

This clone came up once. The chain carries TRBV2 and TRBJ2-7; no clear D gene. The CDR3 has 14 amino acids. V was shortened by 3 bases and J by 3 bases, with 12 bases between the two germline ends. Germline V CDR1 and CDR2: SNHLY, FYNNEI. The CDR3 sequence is CASSDRGYIYEQYF. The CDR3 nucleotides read TGTGCCAGCAGTGACCGAGGTTATATCTACGAGCAGTACTTC.

The DNA for the CDR3 is TGTGCCAGCAGTGATGGACAGGGAGGCAATGAGCAGTTCTTC. This translates into CASSDGQGGNEQFF. The chain recombines TRBV6-1 with TRBJ2-1; 8 bases agree with TRBD1. Trimming took 3 bases from V and 6 from J; bases not matched to a gene: 4. Germline V lookup: CDR1 MNHNS, CDR2 SASEGT. The CDR3 loop spans 14 amino acids.

The CDR3 DNA is TGTGCCAGCAGCTTAGGACAGGGGGTAGCGGGAGGCTTAATTAATGAGCAGTTCTTC. It encodes CASSLGQGVAGGLINEQFF. The genes are TRBV7-9 and TRBJ2-1; possible D gene TRBD2, 10 bases. V lost 1 base and J lost 7, with 26 bases in between. The CDR3 runs 19 residues. Germline loops: CDR1 SEHNR, CDR2 FQNEAQ (reference sequence).